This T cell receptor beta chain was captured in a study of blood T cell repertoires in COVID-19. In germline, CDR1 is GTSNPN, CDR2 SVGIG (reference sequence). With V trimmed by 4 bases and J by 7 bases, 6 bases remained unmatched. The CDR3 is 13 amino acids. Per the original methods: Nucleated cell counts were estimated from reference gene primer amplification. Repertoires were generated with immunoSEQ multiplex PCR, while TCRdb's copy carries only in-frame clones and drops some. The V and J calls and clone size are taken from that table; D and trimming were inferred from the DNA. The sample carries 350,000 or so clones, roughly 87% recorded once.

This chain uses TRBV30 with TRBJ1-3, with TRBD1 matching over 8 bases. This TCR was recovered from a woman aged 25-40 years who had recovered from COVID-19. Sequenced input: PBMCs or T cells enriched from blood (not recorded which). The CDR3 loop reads CAWNRGVRNTIYF. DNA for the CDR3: TGTGCCTGGAACAGGGGGGTACGGAACACCATATATTTT.